These T cell receptor beta chains were read from a single sample in a study of shared clonotypes between healthy human individuals. This table comes from immunoSEQ multiplex PCR, and its TCRdb copy is limited to in-frame clones, with some not included. The table lists millions of clones, approximately 95% of them singletons. Sample: naive CD4+ T cells sorted from blood. These receptors all come from a man aged 18 to 29 in good health. The CDR3 runs from the conserved cysteine through the conserved F or W. The D gene is left open where the match is weak. A clone size is listed for some rows: how often the clone was seen (once, few, many), or a class if it is expanded.

cdr3_aa cdr3_nt j_call v_call d_call clone_size
CASSLRQYNEQFF TGTGCCAGCAGTCTTAGACAGTACAATGAGCAGTTCTTC TRBJ2-1 TRBV2 . .
CASSYASYEQYF TGTGCCAGCAGCTACGCGTCCTACGAGCAGTACTTC TRBJ2-7 TRBV7-2 . .
CASRRTGVIGEKLFF TGTGCCAGCAGAAGGACAGGGGTTATCGGGGAAAAACTGTTTTTT TRBJ1-4 TRBV6-5 TRBD1 .
CASSTSGRFGRNEQFF TGTGCCAGCAGCACTAGCGGGAGGTTTGGCAGGAATGAGCAGTTCTTC TRBJ2-1 TRBV5-6 TRBD2 .
CASSPPTVPYEQYF TGTGCCAGCAGCCCCCCGACGGTACCCTACGAGCAGTACTTC TRBJ2-7 TRBV11-2 . once
CASSRSTGVEETQYF TGTGCCAGCAGCCGAAGTACAGGGGTGGAAGAGACCCAGTACTTC TRBJ2-5 TRBV7-2 TRBD1 .
CASSFQGAGPYEQYF TGTGCCAGCAGCTTCCAGGGGGCAGGGCCCTACGAGCAGTACTTC TRBJ2-7 TRBV7-3 TRBD1 .
CATSRAGQDFKPQHF TGTGCCACCAGCAGAGCTGGACAGGATTTTAAGCCCCAGCATTTT TRBJ1-5 TRBV15 TRBD1 .
CASRGDDEKLFF TGTGCCAGCAGGGGTGACGATGAAAAACTGTTTTTT TRBJ1-4 TRBV6-6 . .
CASSADRSPGTYEQYF TGTGCCAGCAGTGCTGATCGGTCCCCCGGGACCTACGAGCAGTACTTC TRBJ2-7 TRBV28 . .
CASSLGPDNEQFF TGCGCCAGCAGCTTGGGCCCGGACAATGAGCAGTTCTTC TRBJ2-1 TRBV5-1 . .
CASKLGEKLFF TGTGCCAGCAAACTAGGTGAAAAACTGTTTTTT TRBJ1-4 TRBV6-5 . .
CASSLAVQNTGELFF TGTGCCAGCAGCTTAGCGGTCCAAAACACCGGGGAGCTGTTTTTT TRBJ2-2 TRBV7-2 . .
CASSLAPGADTGELFF TGTGCCAGCAGCTTAGCCCCAGGGGCTGACACCGGGGAGCTGTTTTTT TRBJ2-2 TRBV11-3 . .
CSVEDGRTEAFF TGCAGCGTGGAAGACGGCCGGACTGAAGCTTTCTTT TRBJ1-1 TRBV29-1 . .
CASSAGEGQGWYNEQFF TGTGCCAGCAGCGCGGGGGAGGGACAGGGCTGGTACAATGAGCAGTTCTTC TRBJ2-1 TRBV9 TRBD1 .
CASSYGRGAEGYTF TGTGCCAGCAGTTATGGTCGGGGGGCGGAAGGCTACACCTTC TRBJ1-2 TRBV6-6 . .
CASSNGGNTEAFF TGTGCCAGCAGCAACGGAGGGAACACTGAAGCTTTCTTT TRBJ1-1 TRBV2 . .
CASSLDRGTGELFF TGCGCCAGCAGCTTGGATCGGGGCACCGGGGAGCTGTTTTTT TRBJ2-2 TRBV5-1 . .
CASSFSGTDTQYF TGTGCCAGCAGCTTCAGCGGCACAGATACGCAGTATTTT TRBJ2-3 TRBV5-4 . .
CASSPHGPGNTIYF TGTGCCAGCAGCCCCCATGGTCCCGGAAACACCATATATTTT TRBJ1-3 TRBV7-9 . once
CASSLGTDTQYF TGTGCCAGCAGCTTAGGAACAGATACGCAGTATTTT TRBJ2-3 TRBV7-2 . .
CASSLAGRDDTQYF TGCGCCAGCAGCTTGGCCGGGCGCGACGATACGCAGTATTTT TRBJ2-3 TRBV5-1 . few
CASSLEGEMGTGELFF TGTGCCAGCAGCTTAGAGGGAGAAATGGGCACCGGGGAGCTGTTTTTT TRBJ2-2 TRBV11-3 . .
CASSIGGLAGEEQYF TGTGCCAGTAGTATAGGTGGACTAGCGGGAGAAGAGCAGTACTTC TRBJ2-7 TRBV19 TRBD2 .
CASNPTGTAYGYTF TGTGCCAGCAACCCAACCGGGACAGCCTATGGCTACACCTTC TRBJ1-2 TRBV14 TRBD1 .
CASRKVGANTEAFF TGTGCCAGCAGGAAGGTGGGGGCGAACACTGAAGCTTTCTTT TRBJ1-1 TRBV28 . .
CASSPGTADNSPLHF TGTGCCAGCAGCCCCGGGACAGCAGATAATTCACCCCTCCACTTT TRBJ1-6 TRBV2 TRBD1 .
CASSPGQGADTQYF TGTGCCAGCAGCCCTGGACAGGGGGCAGATACGCAGTATTTT TRBJ2-3 TRBV5-4 TRBD1 .
CASSPPFRAYEQYF TGTGCCAGCAGCCCCCCATTTAGGGCCTACGAGCAGTACTTC TRBJ2-7 TRBV5-5 . .
CAWGRRNTEAFF TGTGCCTGGGGGAGGAGGAACACTGAAGCTTTCTTT TRBJ1-1 TRBV30 . .
CASSLGTSTDTQYF TGTGCCAGCAGCTTAGGGACTAGCACAGATACGCAGTATTTT TRBJ2-3 TRBV7-8 . .
CSVDSLRGEETQYF TGCAGCGTTGACAGCTTACGGGGGGAAGAGACCCAGTACTTC TRBJ2-5 TRBV29-1 TRBD2 .
CATSSPASGNTIYF TGTGCCACTAGCTCCCCAGCCTCTGGAAACACCATATATTTT TRBJ1-3 TRBV6-5 . .
CASSVDRGTYEQYF TGTGCCAGCAGCGTGGACAGGGGCACCTACGAGCAGTACTTC TRBJ2-7 TRBV2 TRBD1 .
CASGLPRLAGSYEQYF TGTGCTAGTGGTTTGCCCCGACTAGCGGGGTCTTACGAGCAGTACTTC TRBJ2-7 TRBV12-5 TRBD2 .
CASSFGGWGNYGYTF TGTGCCAGCAGTTTTGGGGGGTGGGGTAACTATGGCTACACCTTC TRBJ1-2 TRBV27 . .
CASSSGTGIGEQYF TGTGCCAGCAGTTCCGGGACGGGGATCGGAGAGCAGTACTTC TRBJ2-7 TRBV6-5 . .
CASDAVRGNEQFF TGTGCCAGCGACGCGGTGCGAGGCAATGAGCAGTTCTTC TRBJ2-1 TRBV2 . .
CAISVERGEQETQYF TGTGCCATCAGTGTCGAGCGGGGGGAGCAAGAGACCCAGTACTTC TRBJ2-5 TRBV10-3 TRBD2 .
CASSLGDRGSADTQYF TGTGCCAGCAGCTTAGGGGACAGGGGATCAGCAGATACGCAGTATTTT TRBJ2-3 TRBV7-6 TRBD1 .
CAISGPTSGGNEQFF TGTGCCATCAGTGGGCCGACTAGCGGGGGCAATGAGCAGTTCTTC TRBJ2-1 TRBV10-3 TRBD2 .
CASSEVGAKNIQYF TGTGCCAGCAGCGAGGTGGGGGCCAAAAACATTCAGTACTTC TRBJ2-4 TRBV25-1 . .
CASSRTGLMNTEAFF TGTGCCAGCAGCCGGACAGGGCTGATGAACACTGAAGCTTTCTTT TRBJ1-1 TRBV2 TRBD1 .
CASSGQGTMNTEAFF TGTGCCAGCAGTGGACAGGGAACCATGAACACTGAAGCTTTCTTT TRBJ1-1 TRBV27 TRBD1 .
CASSSVNTEAFF TGTGCCAGCAGTTCCGTGAACACTGAAGCTTTCTTT TRBJ1-1 TRBV27 . .
CASSPTGAGSGGYTF TGTGCCAGCAGCCCGACGGGTGCGGGGTCTGGTGGCTACACCTTC TRBJ1-2 TRBV28 . once
CATSRDPIGTHQYF TGTGCCACCAGCAGAGATCCTATTGGGACCCATCAGTACTTC TRBJ2-5 TRBV15 . .
CASSTRRTGELFF TGTGCCAGCAGCACCCGTCGCACCGGGGAGCTGTTTTTT TRBJ2-2 TRBV5-6 . .
CSVGGYNQPQHF TGCAGCGTCGGGGGCTACAATCAGCCCCAGCATTTT TRBJ1-5 TRBV29-1 . .
CASSTSAGVSYNEQFF TGTGCCAGTAGTACGTCCGCAGGGGTCTCCTACAATGAGCAGTTCTTC TRBJ2-1 TRBV19 . .